This TCR beta chain was identified during a study of CD8 T cells in Susac syndrome. The CDR3 has 15 residues. The V gene lost 0 bases and the J gene lost 6 bases, with 14 bases spanning the gap. Per germline, CDR1 MNHEY and CDR2 SVGAGI. A quantity of about 0.5 to 1 ug RNA underwent reverse transcription using random hexamers. TCRdb re-analysed the immunoSEQ multiplex PCR reads in MiXCR, keeping a single row per CDR3 protein. The sample lists 250,000 to 300,000 distinct CDR3 sequences, approximately 89% occurring once. Sample: CD8+ T cells from PBMCs. This TCR came from a human donor with multiple sclerosis. V and J are TRBV6-5 and TRBJ1-2, with unresolved D. This CDR3 is CASSYSGMPGDGYTF. In DNA, the CDR3 is TGTGCCAGCAGTTACTCGGGCATGCCCGGGGATGGCTACACCTTC.